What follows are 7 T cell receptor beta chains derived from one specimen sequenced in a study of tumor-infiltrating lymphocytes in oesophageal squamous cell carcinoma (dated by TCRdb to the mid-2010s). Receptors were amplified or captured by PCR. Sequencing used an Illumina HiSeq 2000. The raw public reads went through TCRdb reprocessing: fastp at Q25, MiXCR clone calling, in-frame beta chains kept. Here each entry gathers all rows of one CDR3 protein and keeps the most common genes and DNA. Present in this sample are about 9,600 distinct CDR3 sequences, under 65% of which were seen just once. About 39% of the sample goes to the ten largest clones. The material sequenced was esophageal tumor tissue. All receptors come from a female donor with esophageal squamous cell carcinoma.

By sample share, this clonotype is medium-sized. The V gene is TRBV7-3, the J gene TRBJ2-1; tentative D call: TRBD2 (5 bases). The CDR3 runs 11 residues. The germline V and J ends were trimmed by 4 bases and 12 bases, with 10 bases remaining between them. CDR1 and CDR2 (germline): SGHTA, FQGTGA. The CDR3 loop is CASSSGERQFF. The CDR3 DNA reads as TGTGCCAGCAGCTCCGGGGAGAGGCAGTTCTTC.

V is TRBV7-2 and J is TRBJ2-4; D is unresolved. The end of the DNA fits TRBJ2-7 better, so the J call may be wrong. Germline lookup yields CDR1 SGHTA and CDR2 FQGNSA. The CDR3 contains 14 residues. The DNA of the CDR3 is TGTGCCAGCAGCTTAGGCGCTAGTTCCGGCGAGCAGTACTTC. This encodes CASSLGASSGEQYF.

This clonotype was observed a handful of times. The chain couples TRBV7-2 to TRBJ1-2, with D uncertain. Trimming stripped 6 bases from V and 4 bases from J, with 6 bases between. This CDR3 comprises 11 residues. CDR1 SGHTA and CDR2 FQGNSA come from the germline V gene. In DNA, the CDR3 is TGTGCCAGCAGGTCGGGCTATGGCTACACCTTC. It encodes CASRSGYGYTF. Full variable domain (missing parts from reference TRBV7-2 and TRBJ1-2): GAGVSQSPSNKVTEKGKDVELRCDPISGHTALYWYRQSLGQGLEFLIYFQGNSAPDKSGLPSDRFSAERTGGSVSTLTIQRTQQEDSAVYLCASRSGYGYTFGSGTRLTVV.

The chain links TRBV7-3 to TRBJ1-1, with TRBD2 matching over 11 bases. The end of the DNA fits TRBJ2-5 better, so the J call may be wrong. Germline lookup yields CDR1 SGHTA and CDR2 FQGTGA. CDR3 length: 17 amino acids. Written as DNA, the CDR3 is TGTGCCAGCAGCTTAAATAGCGGGAGGGCCGGGAGAGAGACCCAGTACTTC. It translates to CASSLNSGRAGRETQYF.

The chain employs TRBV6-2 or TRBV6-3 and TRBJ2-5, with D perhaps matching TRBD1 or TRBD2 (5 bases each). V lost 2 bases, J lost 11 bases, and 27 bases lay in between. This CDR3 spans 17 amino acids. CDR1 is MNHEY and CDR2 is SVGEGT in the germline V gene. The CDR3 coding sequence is TGTGCCAGCAGTTACACCGCCGGGACCCACTCCTACAATGAGCAGTACTTC. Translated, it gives CASSYTAGTHSYNEQYF.

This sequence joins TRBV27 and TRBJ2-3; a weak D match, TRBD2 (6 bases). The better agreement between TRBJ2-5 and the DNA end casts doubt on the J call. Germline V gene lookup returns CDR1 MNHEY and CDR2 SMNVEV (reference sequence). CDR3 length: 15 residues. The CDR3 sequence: CASSPWGLVQETQYF. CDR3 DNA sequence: TGTGCCAGCAGTCCCTGGGGACTGGTGCAAGAGACCCAGTACTTC.

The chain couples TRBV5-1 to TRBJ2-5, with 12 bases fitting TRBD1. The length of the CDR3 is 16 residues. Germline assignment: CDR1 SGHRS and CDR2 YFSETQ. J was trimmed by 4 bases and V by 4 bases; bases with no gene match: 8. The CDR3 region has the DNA TGCGCCAGCAGCGAGGGACAGGGGGCGATAGGAGAGACCCAGTACTTC. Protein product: CASSEGQGAIGETQYF. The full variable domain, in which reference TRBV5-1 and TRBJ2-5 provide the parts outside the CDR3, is KAGVTQTPRYLIKTRGQQVTLSCSPISGHRSVSWYQQTPGQGLQFLFEYFSETQRNKGNFPGRFSGRQFSNSRSEMNVSTLELGDSALYLCASSEGQGAIGETQYFGPGTRLLVL.